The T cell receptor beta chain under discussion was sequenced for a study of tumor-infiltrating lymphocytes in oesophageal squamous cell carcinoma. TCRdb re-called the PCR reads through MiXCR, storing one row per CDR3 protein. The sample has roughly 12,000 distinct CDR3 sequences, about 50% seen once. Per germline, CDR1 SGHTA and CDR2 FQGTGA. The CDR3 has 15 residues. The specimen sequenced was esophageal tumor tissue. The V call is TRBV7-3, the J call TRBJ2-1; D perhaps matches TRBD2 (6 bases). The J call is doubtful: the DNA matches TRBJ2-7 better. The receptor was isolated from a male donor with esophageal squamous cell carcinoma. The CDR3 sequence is CASSSSLGLAGEQYF. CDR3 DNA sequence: TGTGCCAGCAGCTCCAGCCTCGGACTGGCGGGGGAGCAGTACTTC.